This TCR beta chain was retrieved from a study of T cells in localized non-small cell lung cancer (dated by TCRdb to between 2020 and 2021). A note on the overall study: The study examined T cell repertoires in 200 to 300 patients with early-stage NSCLC and compared tumors with uninvolved tumor-adjacent lungs. A mean age of around 66 years was recorded for the NSCLC patients, of whom more than 120 were male and 107 were female. The cohort was made up of approximately 250 treatment-naive NSCLC patients whose localized lung tumors had been resected. Study-level results and caveats: Uninvolved tumor-adjacent lung showed the highest T cell clonality, higher than tumor, which suggests more focused antigenic responses in the adjacent lung. Higher T cell density in blood was associated with longer overall survival, whereas higher clonality in adjacent lung was associated with shorter survival. Because of the exploratory design, TCR variables were selected using unadjusted p-values without false-discovery rate correction. A median of around 60 of the top 100 tumor clones turned up in the paired uninvolved adjacent lung, and 25 to 35 of those clones also ranked among the top 100 of that same adjacent lung. Because multi-region tumor sequencing was not done, intratumor heterogeneity could not be ruled out.

TCR beta CDR3 regions were sequenced from DNA using the immunoSEQ Assay. The study's processing was this. To compute T cell density, TCR beta template counts were normalized to usable DNA, which was estimated by amplifying housekeeping genes. Richness was estimated with the preseqR package, extrapolating to 400,000 templates for PBMC samples and 120,000 templates for tissue samples. Clonality was defined by subtracting Pielou's evenness from one. Tissue-enriched TCRs were identified by differential abundance testing using productive amino-acid clonotypes, minimum total count 5 and alpha 0.1. Repertoire overlap between compartments was quantified with the Jaccard Index and Morisita Overlap Index. GLIPH grouped TCR beta CDR3s together with public tetramer-defined viral CDR3s, and a viral motif had to include at least three viral sequences and show V-gene enrichment. What TCRdb holds here is the immuneACCESS table cut down to in-frame rearrangements. Part of the clones is not present; checked against another copy, under half of the missing clones reflect an unresolved V gene, and the others are unexplained. V, J and clone size derive from that table, while D and trimming were established from the DNA sequence. The sample records 25,000 to 35,000 clones, roughly nine tenths of which are singletons. The biggest ten clones account for 10% of the sample.

CDR1 SGHTA and CDR2 FQGNSA are derived from the germline V gene. From cysteine to phenylalanine, the CDR3 is 17 amino acids long. Just CDR3 DNA is preserved here, 51 bases in frame from base 1. The germline ends are 20 bases apart after V is trimmed by 5 bases and J by 3 bases. At diagnosis, peripheral blood, uninvolved tumor-adjacent lung and tumor were collected and were preserved as a mix of fresh-frozen and FFPE material. For TCR repertoire profiling, the blood samples were analyzed as peripheral blood mononuclear cells. About this clone itself: Its antigen target is currently unknown. Base qualities are not at hand, and no much larger clone is one base apart.

Sequencing used peripheral blood, obtained before any cancer treatment. Recombination joined TRBV7-2 with TRBJ2-4; a weak D assignment points to TRBD2 (5 bases agree). This receptor was identified in a woman between 35 and 75 years old with stage I lung adenocarcinoma. CDR3 loop: CASSADGPGGGKNIQYF. The DNA reads TGTGCCAGCAGCGCAGATGGCCCCGGAGGAGGCAAAAACATTCAGTACTTC.